This TCR beta chain was identified in a study of OX40 agonist ivuxolimab in advanced cancers. The CDR3 loop spans 16 amino acids. The germline V gene encodes CDR1 MNHEY and CDR2 SVGAGI. The V and J ends lost 4 bases and 1 base, in that order; junction bases with no gene match: 7. Measured with immunoSEQ multiplex PCR; TCRdb has only the in-frame clones, and not every one. The data contain about 130,000 clones, around nine tenths of them singletons. This clonotype originated in an adult with an advanced solid tumor such as melanoma, head and neck, liver or kidney cancer. This rearrangement joins TRBV6-5 to TRBJ2-3; 8 bases match TRBD2. The material was CD4+ or CD8+ T cells sorted from blood, obtained in a trial of the OX40 agonist ivuxolimab. CDR3 region: CASSFSGGGGTDTQYF. In nucleotides, the CDR3 is TGTGCCAGCAGTTTCTCCGGGGGGGGCGGCACAGATACGCAGTATTTT.